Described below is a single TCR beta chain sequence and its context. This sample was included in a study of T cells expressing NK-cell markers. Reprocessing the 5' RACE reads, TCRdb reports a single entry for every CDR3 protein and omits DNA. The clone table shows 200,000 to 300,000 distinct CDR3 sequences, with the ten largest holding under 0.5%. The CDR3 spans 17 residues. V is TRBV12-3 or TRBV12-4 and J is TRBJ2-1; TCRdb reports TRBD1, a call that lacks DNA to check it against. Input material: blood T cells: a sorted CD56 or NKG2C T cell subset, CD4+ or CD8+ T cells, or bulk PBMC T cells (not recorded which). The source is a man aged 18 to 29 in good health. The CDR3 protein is CASSFPPTGSSYNEQFF.